This is a list of T cell receptor beta chains from one sample in a study of post-analysis software for immune sequencing data. Each CDR3 protein is one row after TCRdb ran MiXCR on the PCR reads. Here the sample spans about 200,000 distinct CDR3 sequences, approximately 30% being singletons. The sample taken for sequencing was blood. These receptors came from a girl aged 2-17 years with multiple sclerosis. Each CDR3 is given with its conserved first and last residue. The order of the fields is D gene, CDR3 length, clone size, J gene, V gene, CDR3 DNA, CDR3 protein. D genes are given only for firm matches. Some rows mark clone size as missing; the rest say once, few, many or name a class of expanded clone.

TRBD1 | 16 | many | TRBJ2-7 | TRBV6-2/TRBV6-3 | TGTGCCAGCAGTTACCCTATAGGACAGGCTCGCTACGAGCAGTACTTC | CASSYPIGQARYEQYF
- | 14 | many | TRBJ2-7 | TRBV28 | TGTGCCAGCAGTCCGGGAGCGGCGCACTACGAGCAGTACTTC | CASSPGAAHYEQYF
- | 14 | many | TRBJ1-2 | TRBV27 | TGTGCCAGCAGTTTATCGACAGCTAACTATGGCTACACCTTC | CASSLSTANYGYTF
TRBD1 | 20 | - | TRBJ1-6 | TRBV12-3/TRBV12-4 | TGTGCCAGCAGTTTAAGGGGGCGCGGTGGCACTGAGAAATATAATTCACCCCTCCACTTT | CASSLRGRGGTEKYNSPLHF
TRBD1 | 14 | - | TRBJ2-1 | TRBV7-2 | TGTGCCAGCAGCTCGACAGGGGTAGGGGAGACCCAGTTCTTC | CASSSTGVGETQFF
- | 15 | - | TRBJ2-4 | TRBV3-1 | TGTGCCAGCAGCCCCCGGGACACGAATGGGCACATTCAGTACTTC | CASSPRDTNGHIQYF
TRBD2 | 17 | - | TRBJ2-2 | TRBV5-1 | TGCGCCAGCAGCTTGGTCCTAGCGGGAGCGAACACCGGGGAGCGGTTTTTT | CASSLVLAGANTGERFF
- | 17 | - | TRBJ1-3 | TRBV5-6 | TGTGCCAGCAGCTACCGGGGCAGCCTTAGGGCCGGAAACACCATATATTTT | CASSYRGSLRAGNTIYF
TRBD1 | 16 | few | TRBJ1-2 | TRBV5-1 | TGCGCCAGCAGCTTGGACGAACAGGGGGCCGGGGGTGGCTACACCTTC | CASSLDEQGAGGGYTF
TRBD2 | 16 | many | TRBJ2-1 | TRBV20-1 | TGCAGTGCGATACTAGCGGGGGGGACACTCGTCTATGAGCAGTTCTTC | CSAILAGGTLVYEQFF
- | 12 | - | TRBJ1-5 | TRBV27 | TGTGCCAGCAGTCCGCTAGGGCAGCCCCAGCATTTT | CASSPLGQPQHF
- | 14 | few | TRBJ1-5 | TRBV2 | TGTGCCAGCAGTGAATACTCAGTCAATCAGCCCCAGCATTTT | CASSEYSVNQPQHF
TRBD1 | 16 | many | TRBJ1-2 | TRBV20-1 | TGCAGTGCTAGAGAAAGGACAGGGGGCGCCGCCTATGGCTACACCTTC | CSARERTGGAAYGYTF
- | 12 | many | TRBJ2-7 | TRBV6-5 | TGTGCCAGCAGTTATTTCGGGGCCGAGCAGTACTTC | CASSYFGAEQYF
TRBD1 | 12 | many | TRBJ1-2 | TRBV7-9 | TGTGCCAGCTTGAGACAGGGCGAGGGCTACACCTTC | CASLRQGEGYTF
- | 12 | few | TRBJ1-1 | TRBV7-9 | TGTGCCAGCACAAGCCAGCCGCCCGAAGCTTTCTTT | CASTSQPPEAFF
- | 13 | many | TRBJ2-7 | TRBV10-3 | TGTGCCATCAGTGTTAACAGAGACTACGAGCAGTACTTC | CAISVNRDYEQYF
TRBD1 | 15 | many | TRBJ2-7 | TRBV4-1 | TGCGCCAGCAGCGGGCGGGACAGGGAATCCGGCGAGCAGTACTTC | CASSGRDRESGEQYF
TRBD2 | 15 | - | TRBJ2-1 | TRBV25-1 | TGTGCCAGCAGGCCGGCGGGGGGGCCCTACAATGAGCAGTTCTTC | CASRPAGGPYNEQFF
- | 14 | - | TRBJ1-2 | TRBV11-2 | TGTGCCAGCAGCTTTACAGCAGGGGCAAATGGCTACACCTTC | CASSFTAGANGYTF
- | 14 | - | TRBJ1-2 | TRBV3-1 | TGTGCCAGCAGCCAAGCTGGACGGACCTATGGCTACACCTTC | CASSQAGRTYGYTF
TRBD2 | 17 | - | TRBJ2-3 | TRBV27 | TGTGCCAGCAGCCCTGGGGAGGGCCGAGGCGGCGCAGATACGCAGTATTTT | CASSPGEGRGGADTQYF
- | 13 | once | TRBJ2-5 | TRBV5-1 | TGCGCCAGCAGCTTCGTTACCTTGGAGACCCAGTACTTC | CASSFVTLETQYF
- | 14 | many | TRBJ2-7 | TRBV5-1 | TGCGCCAGCAGCTTGGCTGGACAGCTTTACGAGCAGTACTTC | CASSLAGQLYEQYF
TRBD1 | 15 | - | TRBJ2-7 | TRBV5-1 | TGCGCCAGCAGCGGGGGACAGGGGCTCCCCTACGAGCAGTACTTC | CASSGGQGLPYEQYF